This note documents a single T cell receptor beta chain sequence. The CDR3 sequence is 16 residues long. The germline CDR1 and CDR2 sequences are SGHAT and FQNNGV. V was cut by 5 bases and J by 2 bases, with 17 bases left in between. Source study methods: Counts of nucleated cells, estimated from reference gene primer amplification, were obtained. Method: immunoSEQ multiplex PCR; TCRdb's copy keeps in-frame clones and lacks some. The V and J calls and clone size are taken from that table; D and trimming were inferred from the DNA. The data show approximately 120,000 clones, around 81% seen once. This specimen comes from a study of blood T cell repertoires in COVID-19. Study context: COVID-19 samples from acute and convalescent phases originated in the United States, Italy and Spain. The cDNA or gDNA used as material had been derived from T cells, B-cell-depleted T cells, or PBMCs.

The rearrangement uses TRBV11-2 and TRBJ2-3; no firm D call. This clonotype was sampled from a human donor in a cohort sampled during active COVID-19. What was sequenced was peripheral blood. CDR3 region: CASSAPLAIYTDTQYF. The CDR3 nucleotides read TGTGCCAGCAGCGCCCCGCTCGCTATCTACACAGATACGCAGTATTTT.